These 27 T cell receptor beta chains share one sample of origin, sequenced in a study of blood T cell repertoires in COVID-19. The repertoire was sequenced with immunoSEQ multiplex PCR; TCRdb's copy has only in-frame clones and lacks some. The data show 30,000 to 40,000 clones, 85% to 90% seen once. Sequenced material: peripheral blood. The receptors originated from a woman aged 60-70 years with active COVID-19.

This chain connects TRBV19 to TRBJ2-5; possible D gene TRBD1, 5 bases. V lost 5 bases and J 5 bases, leaving 12 bases between the germline ends. The CDR3 is made up of 13 amino acids. Germline lookup yields CDR1 LNHDA and CDR2 SQIVND (reference sequence). CDR3 region: CASSQTDGETQYF. The CDR3, as DNA: TGTGCCAGTAGTCAGACAGATGGGGAGACCCAGTACTTC.

The chain couples TRBV28 to TRBJ2-5; 9 bases are shared with TRBD1. Germline CDR1 and CDR2: MDHEN and SYDVKM. The CDR3 runs to 13 residues. Trimming at V came to 5 bases and at J to 5 bases, leaving 3 bases not matched to a gene. CDR3 sequence (DNA): TGTGCCAGCAGTGGGACAGGGCTGGAGACCCAGTACTTC. This translates into CASSGTGLETQYF.

The V call is TRBV7-2, the J call TRBJ2-1; D is possibly TRBD1 (6 bases). The CDR3 loop spans 13 amino acids. The V and J ends lost 1 base and 9 bases respectively, with 10 bases between them. The germline gives CDR1 SGHTA, CDR2 FQGNSA. Here the CDR3 reads CASSLDRAVEQFF. CDR3 bases: TGTGCCAGCAGCTTAGACAGGGCGGTTGAGCAGTTCTTC.

The chain uses TRBV3-1 (or the pseudogene TRBV3-2) and TRBJ2-6, with 8 bases fitting TRBD1. The junction had 4 bases not matched to a gene; V was cut back by 4 bases and J by 2 bases. CDR1 and CDR2 (germline): LGHDT, YNNKEL (reference sequence). The CDR3 has 16 residues. The DNA of the CDR3 is TGTGCCAGCAGCCGCCCAGGGGGCGCTGGGGCCAACGTCCTGACTTTC. Amino acids: CASSRPGGAGANVLTF.

In the case of this clone: It is unclear where the CDR3 begins or ends on the DNA, so no DNA is shown, and the CDR3 is as TCRdb lists it. The V and J genes are TRBV20-1 and TRBJ2-5; the table's TRBD1 call for D was not verified on the DNA. The CDR3 has 15 residues if both end residues are counted. Germline V gene lookup returns CDR1 DFQATT and CDR2 SNEGSKA (reference sequence). This chain's CDR3 is CSASRQGSFLETQYF.

The genes are TRBV7-8 and TRBJ2-1; 11 nucleotides align to TRBD1. The CDR3 is 17 residues long. The junction had 14 bases not matched to a gene; V was cut back by 5 bases and J by 8 bases. The V gene's germline CDR1 is SGHVS and CDR2 FQNEAQ. CDR3 region: CASSTSYRDRGLYEQFF. The CDR3 DNA sequence: TGTGCCAGCAGCACCTCGTACCGGGACAGGGGGTTGTATGAGCAGTTCTTC.

For the CDR3, the DNA is TGTGCCAGCAGTGAAGGCTGGGGGCGCTGGAATGAGCAGTTCTTC. It encodes CASSEGWGRWNEQFF. This chain connects TRBV6-1 to TRBJ2-1; tentative D call: TRBD1 (6 bases). CDR1 and CDR2 (germline): MNHNS, SASEGT. The CDR3 is 15 residues long. Trimming removed 1 base at V and 7 bases at J, with 14 bases between.

The gene calls are TRBV9 and TRBJ2-7; 12 bases are a match to TRBD2. CDR3 length: 15 amino acids. From germline, CDR1 is SGDLS and CDR2 YYNGEE. V dropped 3 bases and J dropped 2; count of bases not matched to a gene: 3. CDR3 nucleotides: TGTGCCAGCAGCGCCGGACTAGCGGGGACCTACGAGCAGTACTTC. Its translation: CASSAGLAGTYEQYF.

The J gene is TRBJ2-1, the V gene TRBV7-3; 8 nucleotides agree with TRBD2. This CDR3 has 16 amino acids. Germline CDR1 reads SGHTA; CDR2 reads FQGTGA. Losses at the gene ends were 2 bases for V and 8 bases for J; bases not matched to a gene: 11. The CDR3 nucleotides read TGTGCCAGCAGCTTACTCGGGAGGGGGGAACGGTATGAGCAGTTCTTC. Amino acid sequence: CASSLLGRGERYEQFF.

The chain joins TRBV9 to TRBJ1-3, with D tentatively TRBD1 (6 bases). The CDR3 runs 15 residues. V shed 5 bases and J shed 1 base, with 13 bases lying between them. The germline V gene has CDR1 SGDLS and CDR2 YYNGEE. The CDR3 sequence is CASSGGQGSGNTIYF. The CDR3 DNA follows: TGTGCCAGCAGTGGGGGACAAGGTTCTGGAAACACCATATATTTT.

The rearrangement joins TRBV7-2 to TRBJ2-7; D possibly corresponds to TRBD1 (8 bases). V shed 6 bases and J shed 6 bases, with 15 bases lying between them. Germline lookup yields CDR1 SGHTA and CDR2 FQGNSA. The CDR3 loop spans 13 amino acids. The CDR3 bases are TGTGCCAGCAGAACAGGGGGGGGCGTCGAGCAGTACTTC. Amino acids: CASRTGGGVEQYF.

The rearrangement joins TRBV2 to TRBJ1-4, with TRBD1 matching 10 bases. CDR3 length: 14 amino acids. The germline V gene has CDR1 SNHLY and CDR2 FYNNEI. V lost 7 bases, J lost 7 bases, and 6 bases stayed unmatched. The CDR3 loop reads CASTLRDRGEKLFF. The CDR3 DNA follows: TGTGCCAGCACCCTCCGGGACAGGGGTGAAAAACTGTTTTTT. Full variable domain (rest looked up from reference TRBV2 and TRBJ1-4): EPEVTQTPSHQVTQMGQEVILRCVPISNHLYFYWYRQILGQKVEFLVSFYNNEISEKSEIFDDQFSVERPDGSNFTLKIRSTKLEDSAMYFCASTLRDRGEKLFFGSGTQLSVL.

The V call is TRBV30, the J call TRBJ2-1; possible D gene TRBD2, 5 bases. The length of the CDR3 is 13 residues. Per germline, CDR1 GTSNPN and CDR2 SVGIG (reference sequence). Trimming took 2 bases from V and 9 from J, leaving 14 bases between them. The CDR3 spells CAWSIFGVLEQFF. For the CDR3, the DNA is TGTGCCTGGAGTATCTTCGGGGTTCTTGAGCAGTTCTTC.

The chain couples TRBV9 to TRBJ2-2, with 9 bases lining up with TRBD2. The CDR3 contains 14 residues. Germline CDR1 SGDLS, CDR2 YYNGEE. Trimming took 4 bases from V and 4 from J; bases not matched to a gene: 2. The CDR3: CASSPTSGTGELFF. CDR3 DNA sequence: TGTGCCAGCAGCCCGACTAGCGGCACCGGGGAGCTGTTTTTT.

The chain couples TRBV7-3 to TRBJ2-3, with TRBD2 matching over 12 bases. There are 14 residues in the CDR3. CDR1 is SGHTA, CDR2 FQGTGA, per germline. Trimming removed 4 bases from V and 9 bases from J; junction bases left unmatched: 5. This CDR3 is CASSSGLAGGTQYF. The CDR3 nucleotides read TGTGCCAGCAGCTCGGGACTAGCGGGTGGCACGCAGTATTTT.

In this sample, this clone turned up once. The chain joins TRBV11-2 to TRBJ2-5; 8 nucleotides align to TRBD2. The germline CDR1 and CDR2 sequences are SGHAT and FQNNGV. The CDR3 spans 16 residues. With 7 bases clipped from V and 5 bases from J, the junction kept 15 bases outside the gene matches. The DNA of the CDR3 is TGTGCCAGCACCTTCGATGGGGTAGCGGGGTTGGAGACCCAGTACTTC. It is translated as CASTFDGVAGLETQYF.

In this sample, this clone turned up once. The chain is built from TRBV20-1 and TRBJ2-7, with 7 bases matching TRBD2. After removal of 3 bases from V and 0 bases from J, the junction contained 8 bases not matched to a gene. Per germline, CDR1 DFQATT and CDR2 SNEGSKA (reference sequence). CDR3 length: 15 amino acids. The CDR3 sequence is CSASPGTTISYEQYF. CDR3 in DNA: TGCAGTGCTAGTCCGGGGACTACCATCTCCTACGAGCAGTACTTC.

This clone occurred a few times. CDR3 DNA: TGTGCCAGCAGCCACTTGGTACCAAGGAAGGGGACAGATACGCAGTATTTT. Translation: CASSHLVPRKGTDTQYF. The J gene is TRBJ2-3, the V gene TRBV3-1 (or the pseudogene TRBV3-2); tentatively, D is TRBD1 (5 bases). The CDR3 is 17 amino acids. V was trimmed by 3 bases and J by 3 bases, leaving 19 bases between them. Germline values: CDR1 LGHDT, CDR2 YNNKEL (reference sequence).

This clone was seen once. The chain employs TRBV28 and TRBJ2-5; perhaps TRBD1 as D (6 bases). This CDR3 is 15 amino acids long. V shed 4 bases and J shed 5 bases, with 17 bases lying between them. Germline V lookup: CDR1 MDHEN, CDR2 SYDVKM. The CDR3 coding sequence is TGTGCCAGCAGTTCCCCATTGGGGGCGGTGGAGACCCAGTACTTC. Translation: CASSSPLGAVETQYF. The variable domain in full, with the rest retrieved from reference TRBV28 and TRBJ2-5, is DVKVTQSSRYLVKRTGEKVFLECVQDMDHENMFWYRQDPGLGLRLIYFSYDVKMKEKGDIPEGYSVSREKKERFSLILESASTNQTSMYLCASSSPLGAVETQYFGPGTRLLVL.

The chain joins TRBV7-2 to TRBJ1-2, with D perhaps matching TRBD1 (6 bases). The CDR3 runs to 17 residues. Germline-derived CDR1 and CDR2 are SGHTA and FQGNSA. V was cut by 4 bases and J by 8 bases, with 26 bases left in between. In DNA form, the CDR3 reads TGTGCCAGCAGCTCCGCAAGAGGACAGATCGGCGTTACCGGCTACACCTTC. Its protein product is CASSSARGQIGVTGYTF.

The chain joins TRBV7-3 to TRBJ1-2; 7 nucleotides match TRBD1. Trimming cost V 4 bases and J 7 bases; bases outside gene matches: 6. The CDR3 has 13 residues. In germline, CDR1 is SGHTA, CDR2 FQGTGA. The CDR3 region has the DNA TGTGCCAGCAGCTCCCGGACAGGAGGTGGCTACACCTTC. The encoded protein is CASSSRTGGGYTF.

The chain has TRBV7-9 and TRBJ1-2; maybe TRBD1 (6 bases). This CDR3 region has 13 residues. Trimming took 8 bases from V and 4 from J, leaving 14 bases between them. Germline CDR1 is SEHNR and CDR2 is FQNEAQ (reference sequence). This CDR3 is CASAPLGAYGYTF. CDR3 in DNA: TGTGCCAGCGCCCCCCTGGGGGCCTATGGCTACACCTTC.

V is TRBV10-3 and J is TRBJ2-1, with 11 nucleotides matching TRBD2. Germline V gene sequence: CDR1 ENHRY, CDR2 SYGVKD. The CDR3 is made up of 17 amino acids. V lost 4 bases, J lost 2 bases, and 7 bases stayed unmatched. CDR3 in amino acids: CAISGLAGRDPYNEQFF. Here the CDR3 DNA reads TGTGCCATCAGTGGACTAGCGGGGCGTGATCCCTACAATGAGCAGTTCTTC.

The J gene is TRBJ2-3, the V gene TRBV7-3, with 10 bases fitting TRBD2. Germline CDR1 and CDR2: SGHTA and FQGTGA. The ends lost 5 bases at V and 5 bases at J; junction bases unmatched: 7. There are 15 residues in the CDR3. This CDR3 reads CASSILAGLQDTQYF. The CDR3 DNA is TGTGCCAGCAGCATACTAGCGGGGCTTCAAGATACGCAGTATTTT.

The gene calls are TRBV19 and TRBJ1-1; the D is unclear. This CDR3 has 12 amino acids. The germline CDR1 and CDR2 sequences are LNHDA and SQIVND (reference sequence). Trimming removed 0 bases from V and 4 bases from J, with 3 bases in between. Here the CDR3 DNA reads TGTGCCAGTAGTATAGACTCCACTGAAGCTTTCTTT. Translation gives CASSIDSTEAFF.

This clone was found once. V is TRBV3-1 (or the pseudogene TRBV3-2) and J is TRBJ1-5, with D possibly being TRBD1 (5 bases). Looked up from germline, CDR1 is LGHDT and CDR2 is YNNKEL (reference sequence). The CDR3 has 13 amino acids. Trimming removed 1 base from V and 6 bases from J, with 7 bases in between. In DNA, the CDR3 is TGTGCCAGCAGCCAAGGACAGACTCAGCCCCAGCATTTT. Its translation: CASSQGQTQPQHF.

The chain uses TRBV7-3 and TRBJ2-3, with 14 bases fitting TRBD2. CDR1 is SGHTA and CDR2 is FQGTGA in the germline V gene. After removal of 4 bases from V and 11 bases from J, the junction contained 8 bases not matched to a gene. This CDR3 region has 15 residues. The CDR3 is CASSSGTSGGGGQYF. The CDR3 nucleotides read TGTGCCAGCAGCTCCGGGACTAGCGGGGGAGGAGGGCAGTATTTT.